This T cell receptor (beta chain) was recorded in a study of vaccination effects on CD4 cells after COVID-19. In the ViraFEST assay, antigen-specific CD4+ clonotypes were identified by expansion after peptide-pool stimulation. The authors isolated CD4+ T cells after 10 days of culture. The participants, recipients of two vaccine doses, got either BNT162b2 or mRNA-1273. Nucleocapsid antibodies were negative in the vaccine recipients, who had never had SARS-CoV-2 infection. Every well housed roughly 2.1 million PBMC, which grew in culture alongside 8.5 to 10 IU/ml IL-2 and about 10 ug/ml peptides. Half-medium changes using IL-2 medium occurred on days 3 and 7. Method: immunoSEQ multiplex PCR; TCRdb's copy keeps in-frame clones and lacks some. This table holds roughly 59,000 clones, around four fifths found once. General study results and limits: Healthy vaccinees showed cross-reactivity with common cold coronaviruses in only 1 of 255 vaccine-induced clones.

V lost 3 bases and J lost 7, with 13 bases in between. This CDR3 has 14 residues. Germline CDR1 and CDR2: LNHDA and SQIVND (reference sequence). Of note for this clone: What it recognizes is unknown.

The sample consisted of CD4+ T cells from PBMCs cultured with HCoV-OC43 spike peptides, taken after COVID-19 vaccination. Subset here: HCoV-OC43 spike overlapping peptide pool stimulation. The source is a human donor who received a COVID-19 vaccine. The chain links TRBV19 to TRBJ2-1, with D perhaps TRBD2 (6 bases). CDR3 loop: CASSIAAGRNEQFF. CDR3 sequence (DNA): TGTGCCAGTAGTATCGCCGCGGGGAGGAATGAGCAGTTCTTC.